These T cell receptor beta chains were read from a single sample in a study of CD8 T cells in ankylosing spondylitis. In TCRdb, the 5' RACE reads were re-called with MiXCR into one record per CDR3 protein. The sample holds 650,000 to 800,000 distinct CDR3 sequences, 15% to 20% seen once. Sequencing used blood, either unsorted or a sorted T cell fraction (not recorded which). These TCRs come from a male donor with ankylosing spondylitis. The CDR3 runs from the conserved cysteine through the conserved F or W. Fields, in order: J gene, D gene, clone size, V gene, CDR3 protein, CDR3 DNA. A D gene is named only where the DNA matches it firmly. Clone size appears in some rows only: once, few, many, or a class for an expanded clone.

>TRBJ2-3|-|few|TRBV7-8
CASSQGSPTDTQYF
TGTGCCAGCAGCCAGGGGTCCCCCACAGATACGCAGTATTTT
>TRBJ1-2|TRBD1|-|TRBV20-1
CSATRDRDYGYTF
TGCAGTGCTACAAGGGACAGGGACTATGGCTACACCTTC
>TRBJ2-1|-|-|TRBV5-1
CASSSGPTAEQFF
TGCGCCAGCAGCTCGGGACCAACGGCTGAGCAGTTCTTC
>TRBJ1-3|-|-|TRBV12-3/TRBV12-4
CASSFGTGNTIYF
TGTGCCAGCAGTTTTGGTACTGGAAACACCATATATTTT
>TRBJ2-7|TRBD1|-|TRBV5-5
CASSLPDRAIYEQYF
TGTGCCAGCAGCTTACCGGACAGGGCGATCTACGAGCAGTACTTC
>TRBJ1-1|-|few|TRBV10-3
CAISEIGSAEAFF
TGTGCCATCAGTGAAATAGGGAGCGCTGAAGCTTTCTTT
>TRBJ2-3|-|few|TRBV28
CASSLFPQVGSTDTQYF
TGTGCCAGCAGTTTATTCCCCCAAGTCGGCTCCACAGATACGCAGTATTTT
>TRBJ1-4|-|-|TRBV4-1
CASSQDTQRFWGEKLFF
TGCGCCAGCAGCCAAGACACCCAAAGATTCTGGGGTGAAAAACTGTTTTTT
>TRBJ2-7|TRBD1|-|TRBV19
CASRPTGGAYEQYF
TGTGCCAGTAGGCCGACAGGGGGCGCGTACGAGCAGTACTTC
>TRBJ1-5|-|few|TRBV7-2
CASSLVVGAAQHF
TGTGCCAGCAGCTTAGTAGTTGGGGCAGCCCAGCATTTT
>TRBJ2-2|-|-|TRBV20-1
CSARDEVIPTGELFF
TGCAGTGCTAGAGATGAGGTGATCCCCACCGGGGAGCTGTTTTTT
>TRBJ2-2|TRBD2|few|TRBV11-2
CASSPTRLAGYGELFF
TGTGCCAGCAGCCCTACCAGACTAGCGGGCTACGGGGAGCTGTTTTTT
>TRBJ2-1|-|-|TRBV18
CASSRLNGGEQFF
TGTGCCAGCTCTCGACTGAACGGGGGTGAGCAGTTCTTC
>TRBJ2-7|TRBD1|-|TRBV12-3/TRBV12-4
CASKPYRDRVSYEQYF
TGTGCCAGCAAACCTTACCGGGACAGGGTTAGTTACGAGCAGTACTTC
>TRBJ2-5|-|few|TRBV18
CASSPPGVQETQYF
TGTGCCAGCTCACCACCCGGGGTTCAAGAGACCCAGTACTTC
>TRBJ1-2|-|-|TRBV4-2
CASSQDLAQAYTF
TGTGCCAGCAGCCAAGATCTAGCACAAGCCTACACCTTC
>TRBJ2-1|TRBD1|few|TRBV11-3
CASREGTGSYNEQFF
TGTGCCAGCAGGGAAGGGACAGGTTCCTACAATGAGCAGTTCTTC
>TRBJ2-7|-|few|TRBV7-9
CASSLAGPNYEQYF
TGTGCCAGCAGCTTAGCCGGCCCCAACTACGAGCAGTACTTC
>TRBJ2-2|-|few|TRBV6-2/TRBV6-3
CASSYTRTGELFF
TGTGCCAGCAGTTACACTAGGACCGGGGAGCTGTTTTTT
>TRBJ2-7|-|many|TRBV5-1
CASRGTGAYEQYF
TGCGCCAGCAGAGGGACTGGAGCCTACGAGCAGTACTTC
>TRBJ2-5|TRBD2|-|TRBV28
CASWLAGGKQETQYF
TGTGCCAGCTGGCTAGCGGGAGGGAAGCAAGAGACCCAGTACTTC
>TRBJ2-3|-|few|TRBV5-1
CASTMGTTTDTQYF
TGCGCCAGCACCATGGGCACGACCACAGATACGCAGTATTTT
>TRBJ1-1|TRBD1|many|TRBV5-1
CASIPQGGNTEAFF
TGCGCCAGCATCCCCCAGGGGGGGAACACTGAAGCTTTCTTT
>TRBJ1-2|-|few|TRBV7-9
CASSQGHYGYTF
TGTGCCAGCAGTCAGGGGCACTATGGCTACACCTTC
>TRBJ1-1|-|few|TRBV20-1
CSARERDTEAFF
TGCAGTGCTAGAGAGCGGGATACTGAAGCTTTCTTT
>TRBJ1-4|TRBD1|few|TRBV20-1
CSAKGTGQKLFF
TGCAGTGCTAAAGGGACAGGCCAAAAACTGTTTTTT
>TRBJ2-1|-|-|TRBV4-2
CASSQIGGTDYNEQFF
TGTGCCAGCAGCCAAATTGGAGGAACAGACTACAATGAGCAGTTCTTC